This T cell receptor (beta chain) was captured in a study of blood T cell repertoires in COVID-19 (dated by TCRdb to 2018 to 2021). A note on the overall study: Collaborator samples came from the United States, Italy and Spain and covered acute and convalescent phases of COVID-19. The material from the prospective study consisted of cDNA or gDNA derived from T cells, B-cell-depleted T cells, or PBMCs. Subjects who had been exposed to COVID-19, were actively infected with it, or had recovered from it provided the deeply sampled blood TCRbeta repertoires that made up the dataset. The repertoires were made available in a free public database intended to serve as a resource for research on the immune response to SARS-CoV-2. Samples came from the ongoing ImmuneRACE study (first 160 participants) plus 1,254 subjects from 6 global collaborators. Sample metadata almost always included a de-identified subject ID, COVID-19 status, age in years and sex. HLA class I and class II types, where available, came from metadata supplied by the sample provider rather than from assay-based typing. Findings and caveats that apply to the study as a whole: The amount of clinical and demographic metadata varied by source and participant and was provided uncurated.

Looking up the germline V gene yields CDR1 MGHDK and CDR2 SYGVNS. From its cysteine to its phenylalanine, the CDR3 spans 14 amino acids. Just the 42-base CDR3 DNA is kept, in frame starting at base 1. V loses 1 base of germline sequence and J loses 4 bases, and the interval between the two ends is 10 bases. This clone was seen a few times. This clone's antigen is unknown. No per-base quality is available; no much larger clone lies one base away. TCRbeta CDR3 regions were amplified from genomic DNA using the immunoSEQ Assay, a bias-controlled multiplex PCR. The authors processed their data as follows. Within the assay, amplification of reference gene primers was used to estimate how many nucleated cells each sample contained. To quantify the absolute abundance of each unique TCRbeta CDR3 rearrangement, sequence reads were collapsed and filtered. For each sample, productive Simpson clonality was calculated as the square root of Simpson's diversity index across productive rearrangements. TCRdb took over this immuneACCESS table, retaining in-frame rearrangements with V and J assigned. Such tables are incomplete; in checked studies, under half of the missing clones stem from an unresolved V gene, and the remainder is unexplained. Clone size and V and J calls were adopted from that table, with D and trimming inferred from the DNA. The sample table shows fewer than 300,000 clones, and approximately 83% are seen once. Approximately 4.2% of the sample is in the top ten clones.

Enrolling through a virtual design, the prospective study's participants ranged in age from roughly 18 to 89 years and lived across about two dozen United States geographic areas. Cohort assignment in the prospective study relied on participant-reported clinical history from a screening survey and a study questionnaire. ImmuneRACE Cohort 3 recovered participants were defined by two consecutive negative NP/OP PCR tests, healthcare professional clearance, or symptom resolution. In the prospective study, mobile phlebotomists collected whole blood, serum and a nasopharyngeal or oropharyngeal swab from each participant. Prospective study participants could optionally give additional blood draws and questionnaires over an approximately two-month period. Before DNA extraction, prospective study blood samples were shipped either frozen or at room temperature.

Input material: PBMCs or T cells enriched from blood (not recorded which). This receptor chain uses TRBV25-1 and TRBJ2-5; no D gene is confidently identified. The TCR comes from a woman aged 25 to 39 who had recovered from COVID-19. The CDR3 reads CASSELSGGETQYF. The DNA is as follows: TGTGCCAGCAGTGAATTGTCGGGTGGAGAGACCCAGTACTTC.